The clone carrying this TCR beta chain was seen only a few times. Molecular barcoding with unique molecular identifiers was used for the TCRbeta library. TCRdb reprocessed the PCR reads via MiXCR and lists one record per CDR3 protein. Of around 380,000 distinct CDR3 sequences detected, 11% appear once; the ten largest clones hold 5% to 6.5%. The data originate from a study of T-cell reconstitution after alpha-beta-depleted transplantation in children. Germline V gives CDR1 WSHSY, CDR2 SAAADI. Trimming shortened V by 8 bases and J by 7 bases, and 17 bases separated the two germline ends. The CDR3 consists of 14 residues.

This receptor was taken from a human donor who donated a stem cell graft to a child with acute myeloid leukemia. The rearrangement links TRBV10-2 to TRBJ1-4; D possibly corresponds to TRBD1 (5 bases). Sequences were derived from PBMCs from the stem cell graft donor, sampled from the stem cell graft. This CDR3 is CASCGAGRGEKLFF. In DNA form, the CDR3 reads TGCGCCAGCTGCGGGGCAGGGCGGGGTGAAAAACTGTTTTTT.